The source of this TCR beta chain is a study of early T cells in non-severe SARS-CoV-2 infection. Study in general: With bulk RNA from unsorted whole blood as input, sequencing yielded unpaired chains. The study, taken as a whole, reports: Private and CD4 specificities were missed by VDJdb matching, which favored anti-spike CD8 responses.

V lost 8 bases and J 5 bases, leaving 18 bases between the germline ends. The CDR3 is 14 residues long. From germline, CDR1 is MDHEN and CDR2 SYDVKM. MiXCR, applied by TCRdb to the 5' RACE reads, yields one record per CDR3 protein. Of more than 65,000 distinct CDR3 sequences listed, 12% are singletons. This clonotype came up a few times. The target antigen is unknown. The TCR sequence derives from an adult who was a healthcare worker with PCR-confirmed SARS-CoV-2 infection or an uninfected control (not recorded which). The sequenced material came from whole blood. This chain uses TRBV28 with TRBJ1-2, with D unresolved. The CDR3 DNA reads as TGTGCCAGCTACGAGGAGGGAAAGGCTTATGGCTACACCTTC. Protein: CASYEEGKAYGYTF.